The next 29 T cell receptor beta chains were all read from a single sample in a study of blood T cell repertoires in COVID-19. Sequenced by immunoSEQ multiplex PCR; TCRdb stores in-frame clones only, minus some. The sample contains roughly 380,000 clones, about 85% of which appear only once. The material sequenced was peripheral blood. The source of these receptors is a woman under 30 with acute or convalescent COVID-19.

The chain recombines TRBV6-5 with TRBJ2-7; 7 nucleotides match TRBD1. The V and J ends lost 5 bases and 6 bases, in that order; junction bases with no gene match: 10. The CDR3 spans 14 residues. Germline V gene sequence: CDR1 MNHEY, CDR2 SVGAGI. Here the CDR3 DNA reads TGTGCCAGCAGTCCGGGACAGCAAGTGCTCGAGCAGTACTTC. It yields the protein CASSPGQQVLEQYF.

This chain links TRBV5-1 with TRBJ1-1, with D possibly being TRBD1 (5 bases). The V gene lost 3 bases and the J gene lost 3 bases, with 9 bases spanning the gap. CDR3 size: 13 residues. The germline V gene encodes CDR1 SGHRS and CDR2 YFSETQ. The DNA of the CDR3 is TGCGCCAGCAGCTGGGGCTGGGACACTGAAGCTTTCTTT. This translates into CASSWGWDTEAFF.

The chain recombines TRBV7-2 with TRBJ1-1; D is ambiguous. Germline loops: CDR1 SGHTA, CDR2 FQGNSA. This CDR3 has 14 residues. Trimming removed 8 bases at V and 0 bases at J, with 13 bases between. Written as DNA, the CDR3 is TGTGCCAGCGGAGCTTCAGTCATGAACACTGAAGCTTTCTTT. It specifies CASGASVMNTEAFF.

The J gene is TRBJ2-1, the V gene TRBV3-1 (or the pseudogene TRBV3-2); D unclear. V was cut by 2 bases and J by 6 bases, with 8 bases left in between. This CDR3 spans 13 amino acids. Germline V gene lookup returns CDR1 LGHDT and CDR2 YNNKEL (reference sequence). CDR3 nucleotides: TGTGCCAGCAGCCAACCCGGTGGCAATGAGCAGTTCTTC. Translation gives CASSQPGGNEQFF.

This chain links TRBV28 with TRBJ2-7, with D perhaps matching TRBD1 (5 bases). Trimming cost V 3 bases and J 3 bases, with 18 bases left between them. CDR3 length equals 16 residues. CDR1 is MDHEN, CDR2 SYDVKM, per germline. The CDR3 region has the DNA TGTGCCAGCAGTTTGCCCGGCAGGGCCGGCCACTACGAGCAGTACTTC. The encoded protein is CASSLPGRAGHYEQYF.

The CDR3 nucleotides read TGTGCCAGCAGGCCCGGGACTAGCGGGGACAATGAGCAGTTCTTC. As protein: CASRPGTSGDNEQFF. J is TRBJ2-1 and V is TRBV11-1; 13 nucleotides line up with TRBD2. The CDR3 totals 15 residues. The germline CDR1 and CDR2 sequences are SGHAT and FQDESV (reference sequence). V trimming: 6 bases; J trimming: 5 bases; junction bases outside the gene matches: 4.

The rearrangement uses TRBV14 and TRBJ2-1; TRBD1 is a possible D gene (5 bases). The CDR3 extends over 17 amino acids. The germline V and J ends were trimmed by 0 bases and 6 bases, with 18 bases remaining between them. Germline V CDR1 and CDR2: SGHDN, FVKESK. The DNA for the CDR3 is TGTGCCAGCAGCCAAGATCTTGCCGGACACATCCTCAATGAGCAGTTCTTC. Its translation: CASSQDLAGHILNEQFF. Full variable domain (rest looked up from reference TRBV14 and TRBJ2-1): EAGVTQFPSHSVIEKGQTVTLRCDPISGHDNLYWYRRVMGKEIKFLLHFVKESKQDESGMPNNRFLAERTGGTYSTLKVQPAELEDSGVYFCASSQDLAGHILNEQFFGPGTRLTVL.

Concerning this clone itself: Other DNA sequences in the sample encode the same CDR3. V usage is TRBV5-1 and J usage is TRBJ1-1, with D tentatively TRBD1 (5 bases). V dropped 0 bases and J dropped 4 bases, with 7 bases sitting between them. This CDR3 comprises 13 residues. Germline V gene data show CDR1 as SGHRS and CDR2 as YFSETQ. The CDR3 spells CASSLEGVTEAFF. The CDR3 DNA reads TGCGCCAGCAGCTTGGAAGGGGTCACTGAAGCTTTCTTT.

The chain uses TRBV4-1 and TRBJ2-2; D unresolved. The CDR3 has 14 amino acids. V was clipped by 1 base and J by 2 bases, with 5 bases between them. Germline CDR1 is MGHRA and CDR2 is YSYEKL. CDR3 in amino acids: CASSQGPNTGELFF. CDR3 sequence (DNA): TGCGCCAGCAGCCAAGGTCCAAACACCGGGGAGCTGTTTTTT.

The genes are TRBV5-6 and TRBJ1-1; no reliable D call. The V gene lost 0 bases and the J gene lost 5 bases, with 5 bases spanning the gap. Germline CDR1 is SGHDT and CDR2 is YYEEEE. The CDR3 totals 12 residues. This CDR3 is CASSLVRTEAFF. CDR3 nucleotides: TGTGCCAGCAGCTTGGTCAGGACTGAAGCTTTCTTT.

This chain links TRBV12-5 with TRBJ2-2; weak D call: TRBD1 (6 bases). Germline V gene lookup returns CDR1 LGHNT and CDR2 FRNRAP. There are 19 residues in the CDR3. Between the trimmed V and J ends, which lost 0 bases and 0 bases, there was a span of 17 bases. CDR3 amino acids: CASGLVLGGLRSNTGELFF. CDR3 in DNA: TGTGCTAGTGGTTTGGTACTTGGGGGCCTAAGATCGAACACCGGGGAGCTGTTTTTT.

For this clone: The junction differs from germline at one of its ends, possibly a read error. The chain joins TRBV6-5 to TRBJ1-6; no clear D gene. CDR1 and CDR2 from the germline V gene are MNHEY and SVGAGI. CDR3 size: 13 residues. CDR3 sequence (DNA): TGTGCCAGCCTGGGCTCCTATAATCCACCCCTCCACTTT. This sequence encodes CASLGSYNPPLHF.

The rearrangement uses TRBV28 and TRBJ2-1, with 8 nucleotides matching TRBD1. Germline V gives CDR1 MDHEN, CDR2 SYDVKM. This CDR3 region has 13 residues. J gave up 10 bases and V 6 bases, and 8 bases lay outside the gene matches. The CDR3 DNA follows: TGTGCCAGCAGGTATACAGGGGGAAGCGAGCAGTTCTTC. As protein: CASRYTGGSEQFF. The variable domain in full, with the rest retrieved from reference TRBV28 and TRBJ2-1, is DVKVTQSSRYLVKRTGEKVFLECVQDMDHENMFWYRQDPGLGLRLIYFSYDVKMKEKGDIPEGYSVSREKKERFSLILESASTNQTSMYLCASRYTGGSEQFFGPGTRLTVL.

The chain joins TRBV4-1 to TRBJ2-5, with 9 bases fitting TRBD1. This CDR3 comprises 19 residues. Germline V lookup: CDR1 MGHRA, CDR2 YSYEKL. With 3 bases clipped from V and 0 bases from J, the junction kept 14 bases outside the gene matches. CDR3 residues: CASSHPMPRDREDQETQYF. The CDR3 DNA reads TGCGCCAGCAGCCACCCTATGCCCCGGGACAGGGAAGACCAAGAGACCCAGTACTTC.

The chain has TRBV6-5 and TRBJ2-5; D is perhaps TRBD1 (5 bases). The CDR3 is 13 residues long. In germline, CDR1 is MNHEY, CDR2 SVGAGI. V was trimmed by 2 bases and J by 7 bases, leaving 11 bases between them. The CDR3 DNA is TGTGCCAGCAGTTACGGGGCTCCATGGACCCAGTACTTC. The encoded protein is CASSYGAPWTQYF.

Notes on this clone: One end of the junction does not line up with germline, which may come from a read error. The chain links TRBV29-1 to TRBJ2-7; 9 bases line up with TRBD1. CDR1 is SQVTM, CDR2 ANQGSEA, per germline. This CDR3 has 13 amino acids. CDR3 residues: CSVEVDRGREQYF. The CDR3 region has the DNA TGCAGCGTCGAAGTGGACAGGGGTCGAGAGCAGTACTTC.

This chain connects TRBV27 to TRBJ2-5; the match to TRBD2 covers 9 bases. J gave up 5 bases and V 6 bases, and 22 bases lay outside the gene matches. The CDR3 is 19 amino acids. CDR1 and CDR2 (germline): MNHEY, SMNVEV (reference sequence). In DNA form, the CDR3 reads TGTGCCAGCAGCCAGGGGTTGAGCGGGAGGCCGAGGTGGGACGAGACCCAGTACTTC. Protein product: CASSQGLSGRPRWDETQYF.

This clone was detected only once. The rearrangement links TRBV4-1 to TRBJ1-2; 7 bases line up with TRBD1. The CDR3 loop spans 14 amino acids. Trimming took 5 bases from V and 3 from J; bases not matched to a gene: 6. Per the germline V gene, CDR1 is MGHRA and CDR2 is YSYEKL. The CDR3 bases are TGCGCCAGCAGCTACCCCGGGACAGACTATGGCTACACCTTC. Translation: CASSYPGTDYGYTF.

The chain uses TRBV3-1 (or the pseudogene TRBV3-2) and TRBJ2-5; TRBD1 matches at 7 bases. With V trimmed by 2 bases and J by 9 bases, 15 bases remained unmatched. The CDR3 runs to 16 residues. The germline CDR1 and CDR2 sequences are LGHDT and YNNKEL (reference sequence). CDR3 bases: TGTGCCAGCAGCCAAAACCCCGGGACGACCACAGGGGCCCAGTACTTC. Residues: CASSQNPGTTTGAQYF.

J is TRBJ1-3 and V is TRBV6-5; D not certain. V lost 10 bases and J lost 2, with 12 bases in between. Per the germline V gene, CDR1 is MNHEY and CDR2 is SVGAGI. The CDR3 runs to 13 residues. In DNA form, the CDR3 reads TGTGCCACTATCGCGCGGGCTGGAAACACCATATATTTT. Its protein product is CATIARAGNTIYF.

This chain joins TRBV5-5 and TRBJ2-7, with a weak D call TRBD2 (5 bases). In germline, CDR1 is SGHKS, CDR2 YYEKEE (reference sequence). The V end was cut by 6 bases, the J end by 6 bases, with 16 bases between. The CDR3 sequence is 13 residues long. CDR3 in DNA: TGTGCCAGCAAGGGCTGGGGAGACGGCGAGCAGTACTTC. Protein sequence: CASKGWGDGEQYF.

The rearrangement links TRBV5-6 to TRBJ1-4; tentative D call: TRBD1 (6 bases). The CDR3 contains 14 residues. Per germline, CDR1 SGHDT and CDR2 YYEEEE. V was clipped by 0 bases and J by 14 bases, with 17 bases between them. The CDR3 nucleotides read TGTGCCAGCAGCTTGGACGGGACATTGGGAATTCTGTTTTTT. It codes for CASSLDGTLGILFF.

This clone has at least ten counts. The gene calls are TRBV10-1 and TRBJ2-7; 7 nucleotides align to TRBD2. Germline V CDR1 and CDR2: WNHNN, SYGVQD (reference sequence). The CDR3 extends over 11 amino acids. Trimming cost V 3 bases and J 13 bases; bases outside gene matches: 6. The CDR3 DNA is TGCGCCAGCAGTGATGGGGGGGATTCCTACTTC. It translates to CASSDGGDSYF.

V is TRBV30 and J is TRBJ1-4; D gene uncertain. This CDR3 is 13 amino acids long. V was shortened by 3 bases and J by 8 bases, with 13 bases between the two germline ends. The germline CDR1 and CDR2 sequences are GTSNPN and SVGIG (reference sequence). CDR3 residues: CAWRRLGGEKLFF. The CDR3 coding sequence is TGTGCCTGGAGAAGACTAGGAGGGGAAAAACTGTTTTTT. Filled out from reference TRBV30 and TRBJ1-4, the complete variable domain reads SQTIHQWPATLVQPVGSPLSLECTVEGTSNPNLYWYRQAAGRGLQLLFYSVGIGQISSEVPQNLSASRPQDRQFILSSKKLLLSDSGFYLCAWRRLGGEKLFFGSGTQLSVL.

This chain links TRBV5-5 with TRBJ1-2; 9 bases agree with TRBD1. The V segment lost 3 bases and the J segment 4 bases; nucleotides outside the gene matches: 7. This CDR3 comprises 15 residues. Germline CDR1 SGHKS, CDR2 YYEKEE (reference sequence). The chain's CDR3 is CASSSGTGQRYGYTF. CDR3 nucleotides: TGTGCCAGCAGCTCGGGGACAGGGCAGCGCTATGGCTACACCTTC.

V usage is TRBV28 and J usage is TRBJ1-5; D call uncertain. Germline V CDR1 and CDR2: MDHEN, SYDVKM. The CDR3 is made up of 11 amino acids. Trimming removed 3 bases at V and 8 bases at J, with 5 bases between. CDR3 sequence (DNA): TGTGCCAGCAGTTTGAGGGAGCCCCAGCATTTT. This codes for CASSLREPQHF.

The count of this clone is one. The chain is built from TRBV7-3 and TRBJ2-7, with 7 bases fitting TRBD1. The CDR3 is 15 residues long. Losses at the gene ends were 0 bases for V and 3 bases for J; bases not matched to a gene: 5. CDR1 is SGHTA, CDR2 FQGTGA, per germline. This chain's CDR3 is CASSLTTGILYEQYF. The CDR3 DNA reads as TGTGCCAGCAGCTTAACGACAGGGATCCTCTACGAGCAGTACTTC.

The chain combines TRBV5-8 with TRBJ1-1, with 9 bases matching TRBD1. With 3 bases clipped from V and 4 bases from J, the junction kept 7 bases outside the gene matches. Per germline, CDR1 SGHTS and CDR2 YDEGEE. The CDR3 sequence is 15 residues long. The CDR3 here is CASSYRDRDRTEAFF. DNA for the CDR3: TGTGCCAGCAGCTATAGGGACAGGGACCGCACTGAAGCTTTCTTT.

The table lists this clone with a count of one. The chain uses TRBV28 and TRBJ1-1; weak D call: TRBD1 (5 bases). Germline values: CDR1 MDHEN, CDR2 SYDVKM. Trimming removed 10 bases from V and 2 bases from J, with 11 bases in between. This CDR3 is 12 amino acids long. CDR3 DNA: TGTGCCACCGTGGACACTAACACTGAAGCTTTCTTT. Its translation: CATVDTNTEAFF. The whole variable domain, remainder taken from reference TRBV28 and TRBJ1-1, is DVKVTQSSRYLVKRTGEKVFLECVQDMDHENMFWYRQDPGLGLRLIYFSYDVKMKEKGDIPEGYSVSREKKERFSLILESASTNQTSMYLCATVDTNTEAFFGQGTRLTVV.